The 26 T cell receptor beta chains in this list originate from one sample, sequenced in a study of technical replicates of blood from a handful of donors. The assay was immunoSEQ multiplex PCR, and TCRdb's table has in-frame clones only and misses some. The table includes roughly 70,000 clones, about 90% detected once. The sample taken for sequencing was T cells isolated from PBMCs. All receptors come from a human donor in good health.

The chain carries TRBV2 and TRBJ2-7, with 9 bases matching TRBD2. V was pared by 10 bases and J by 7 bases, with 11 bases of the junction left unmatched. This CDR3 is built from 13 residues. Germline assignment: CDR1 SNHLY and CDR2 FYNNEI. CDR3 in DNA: TGTGCCATCCCGGCAGCGGGAGGTGTTGAGCAGTACTTC. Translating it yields CAIPAAGGVEQYF.

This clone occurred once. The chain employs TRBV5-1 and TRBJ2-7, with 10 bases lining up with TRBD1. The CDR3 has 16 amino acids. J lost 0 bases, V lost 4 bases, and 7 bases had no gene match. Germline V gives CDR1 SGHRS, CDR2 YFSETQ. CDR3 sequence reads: CASSPRTGGISYEQYF. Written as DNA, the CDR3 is TGCGCCAGCAGCCCTAGGACAGGGGGGATCTCCTACGAGCAGTACTTC.

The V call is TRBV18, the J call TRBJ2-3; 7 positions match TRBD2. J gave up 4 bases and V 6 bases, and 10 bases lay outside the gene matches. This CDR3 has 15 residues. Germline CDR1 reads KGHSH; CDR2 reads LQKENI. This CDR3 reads CASSRSGTPADTQYF. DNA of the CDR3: TGTGCCAGCTCTCGAAGCGGGACTCCTGCAGATACGCAGTATTTT.

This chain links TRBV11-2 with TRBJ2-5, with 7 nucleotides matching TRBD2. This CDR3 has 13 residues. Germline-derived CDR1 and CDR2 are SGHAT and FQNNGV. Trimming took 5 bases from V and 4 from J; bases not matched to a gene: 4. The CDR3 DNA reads TGTGCCAGCAGCCCAAGCGGGGCAGAGACCCAGTACTTC. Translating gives CASSPSGAETQYF. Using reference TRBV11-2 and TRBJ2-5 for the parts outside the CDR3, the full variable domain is EAGVAQSPRYKIIEKRQSVAFWCNPISGHATLYWYQQILGQGPKLLIQFQNNGVVDDSQLPKDRFSAERLKGVDSTLKIQPAKLEDSAVYLCASSPSGAETQYFGPGTRLLVL.

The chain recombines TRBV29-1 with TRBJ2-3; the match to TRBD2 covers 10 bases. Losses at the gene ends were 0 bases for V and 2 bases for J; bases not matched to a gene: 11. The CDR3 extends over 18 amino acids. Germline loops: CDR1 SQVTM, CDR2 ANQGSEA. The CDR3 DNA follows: TGCAGCGTTGAAGAGGGACTAGCGACCCTCAAATTCACAGATACGCAGTATTTT. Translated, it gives CSVEEGLATLKFTDTQYF.

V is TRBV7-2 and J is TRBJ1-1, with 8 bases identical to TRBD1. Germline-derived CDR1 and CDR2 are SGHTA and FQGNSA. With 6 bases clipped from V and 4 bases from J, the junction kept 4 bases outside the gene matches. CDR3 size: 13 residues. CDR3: CASRRQGSTEAFF. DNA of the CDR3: TGTGCCAGCAGACGACAGGGGAGCACTGAAGCTTTCTTT.

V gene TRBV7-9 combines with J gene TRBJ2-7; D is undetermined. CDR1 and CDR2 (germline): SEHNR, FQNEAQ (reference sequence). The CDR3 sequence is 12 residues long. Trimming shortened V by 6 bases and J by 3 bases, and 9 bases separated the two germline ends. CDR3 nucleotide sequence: TGTGCCAGCAGTTTCCAGGACTACGAGCAGTACTTC. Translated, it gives CASSFQDYEQYF.

CDR3 sequence (DNA): TGTGCCAGCAGTGAGGCGGCTTTCTATGGCTACACCTTC. Translating it yields CASSEAAFYGYTF. The V and J genes are TRBV2 and TRBJ1-2; D is unclear. CDR1 is SNHLY and CDR2 is FYNNEI in the germline V gene. The germline V and J ends were trimmed by 3 bases and 4 bases, with 9 bases remaining between them. The CDR3 consists of 13 residues. The full variable domain, rest sourced from reference TRBV2 and TRBJ1-2, is EPEVTQTPSHQVTQMGQEVILRCVPISNHLYFYWYRQILGQKVEFLVSFYNNEISEKSEIFDDQFSVERPDGSNFTLKIRSTKLEDSAMYFCASSEAAFYGYTFGSGTRLTVV.

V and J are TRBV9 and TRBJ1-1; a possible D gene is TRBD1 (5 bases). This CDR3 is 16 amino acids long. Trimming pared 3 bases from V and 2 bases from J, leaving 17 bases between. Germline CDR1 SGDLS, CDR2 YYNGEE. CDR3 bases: TGTGCCAGCAGCGCCCGGGGTGGCGGGGGTAACACTGAAGCTTTCTTT. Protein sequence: CASSARGGGGNTEAFF.

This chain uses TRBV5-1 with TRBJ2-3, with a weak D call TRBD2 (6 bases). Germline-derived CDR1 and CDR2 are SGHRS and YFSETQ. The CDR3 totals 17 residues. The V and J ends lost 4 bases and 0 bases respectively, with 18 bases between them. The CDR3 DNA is TGCGCCAGCAGCCCCGGTGGGGGAGGTCCTAGCACAGATACGCAGTATTTT. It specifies CASSPGGGGPSTDTQYF.

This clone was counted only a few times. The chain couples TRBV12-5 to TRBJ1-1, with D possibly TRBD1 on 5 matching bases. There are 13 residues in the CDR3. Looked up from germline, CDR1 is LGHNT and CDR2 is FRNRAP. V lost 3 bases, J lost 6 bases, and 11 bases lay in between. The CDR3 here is CASGLGDTSEAFF. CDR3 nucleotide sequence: TGTGCTAGTGGTTTAGGGGATACGTCTGAAGCTTTCTTT.

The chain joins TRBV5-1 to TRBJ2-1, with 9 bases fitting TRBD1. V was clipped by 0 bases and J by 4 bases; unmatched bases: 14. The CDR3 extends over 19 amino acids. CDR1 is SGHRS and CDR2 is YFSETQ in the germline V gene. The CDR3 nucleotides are TGCGCCAGCAGCTTGGCCGAGGGGACAGGGAGATTTATGTACAATGAGCAGTTCTTC. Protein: CASSLAEGTGRFMYNEQFF.

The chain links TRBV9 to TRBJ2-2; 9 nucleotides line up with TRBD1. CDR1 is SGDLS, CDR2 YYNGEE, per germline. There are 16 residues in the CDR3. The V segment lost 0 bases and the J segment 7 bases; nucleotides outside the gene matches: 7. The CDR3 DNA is TGTGCCAGCAGCGTAGGGATACAGGGGGCGTACGGGGAGCTGTTTTTT. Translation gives CASSVGIQGAYGELFF.

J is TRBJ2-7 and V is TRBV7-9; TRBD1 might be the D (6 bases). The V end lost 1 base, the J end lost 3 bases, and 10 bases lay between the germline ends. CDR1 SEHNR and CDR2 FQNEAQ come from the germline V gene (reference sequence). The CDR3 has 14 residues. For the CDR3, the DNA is TGTGCCAGCAGCTTAGGGACAGCTATCTACGAGCAGTACTTC. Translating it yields CASSLGTAIYEQYF.

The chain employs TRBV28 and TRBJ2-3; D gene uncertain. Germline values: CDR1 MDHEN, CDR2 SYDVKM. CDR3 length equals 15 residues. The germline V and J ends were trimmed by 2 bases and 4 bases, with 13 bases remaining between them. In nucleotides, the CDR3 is TGTGCCAGCAGTTTAGAGTCTAAATTCTCAGATACGCAGTATTTT. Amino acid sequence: CASSLESKFSDTQYF. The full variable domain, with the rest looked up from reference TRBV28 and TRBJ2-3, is DVKVTQSSRYLVKRTGEKVFLECVQDMDHENMFWYRQDPGLGLRLIYFSYDVKMKEKGDIPEGYSVSREKKERFSLILESASTNQTSMYLCASSLESKFSDTQYFGPGTRLTVL.

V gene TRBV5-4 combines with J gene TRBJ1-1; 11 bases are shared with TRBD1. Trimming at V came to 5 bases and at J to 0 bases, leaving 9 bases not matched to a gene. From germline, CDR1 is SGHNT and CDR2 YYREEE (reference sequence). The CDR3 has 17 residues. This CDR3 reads CASRGGQGGRMNTEAFF. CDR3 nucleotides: TGTGCCAGCAGGGGGGGACAGGGGGGACGGATGAACACTGAAGCTTTCTTT. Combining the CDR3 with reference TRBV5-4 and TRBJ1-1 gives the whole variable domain ETGVTQSPTHLIKTRGQQVTLRCSSQSGHNTVSWYQQALGQGPQFIFQYYREEENGRGNFPPRFSGLQFPNYSSELNVNALELDDSALYLCASRGGQGGRMNTEAFFGQGTRLTVV.

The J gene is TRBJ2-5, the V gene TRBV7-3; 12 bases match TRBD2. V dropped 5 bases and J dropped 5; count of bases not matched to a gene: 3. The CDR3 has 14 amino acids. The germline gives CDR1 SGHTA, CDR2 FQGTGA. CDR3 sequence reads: CASSPGLAGETQYF. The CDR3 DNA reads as TGTGCCAGCAGCCCAGGACTAGCGGGGGAGACCCAGTACTTC.

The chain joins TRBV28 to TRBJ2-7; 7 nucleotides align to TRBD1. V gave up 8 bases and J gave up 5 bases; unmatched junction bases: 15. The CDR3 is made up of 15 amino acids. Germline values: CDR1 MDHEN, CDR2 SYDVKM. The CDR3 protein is CASFSPDRAANEQYF. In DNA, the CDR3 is TGTGCCAGCTTTTCCCCTGACAGGGCGGCTAACGAGCAGTACTTC. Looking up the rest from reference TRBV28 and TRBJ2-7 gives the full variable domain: DVKVTQSSRYLVKRTGEKVFLECVQDMDHENMFWYRQDPGLGLRLIYFSYDVKMKEKGDIPEGYSVSREKKERFSLILESASTNQTSMYLCASFSPDRAANEQYFGPGTRLTVT.

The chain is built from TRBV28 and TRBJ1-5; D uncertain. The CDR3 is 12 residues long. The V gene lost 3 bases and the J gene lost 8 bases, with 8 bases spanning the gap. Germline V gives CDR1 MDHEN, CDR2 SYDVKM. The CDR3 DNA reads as TGTGCCAGCAGTTTGTCGCGGGAGCCCCAGCATTTT. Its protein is CASSLSREPQHF. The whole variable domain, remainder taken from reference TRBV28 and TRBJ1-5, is DVKVTQSSRYLVKRTGEKVFLECVQDMDHENMFWYRQDPGLGLRLIYFSYDVKMKEKGDIPEGYSVSREKKERFSLILESASTNQTSMYLCASSLSREPQHFGDGTRLSIL.

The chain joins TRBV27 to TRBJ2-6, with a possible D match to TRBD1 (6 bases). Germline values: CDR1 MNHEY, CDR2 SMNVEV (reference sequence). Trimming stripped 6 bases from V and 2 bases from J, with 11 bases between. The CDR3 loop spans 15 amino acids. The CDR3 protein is CASRDSRAGANVLTF. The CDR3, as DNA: TGTGCCAGCAGGGACAGCCGAGCTGGGGCCAACGTCCTGACTTTC.

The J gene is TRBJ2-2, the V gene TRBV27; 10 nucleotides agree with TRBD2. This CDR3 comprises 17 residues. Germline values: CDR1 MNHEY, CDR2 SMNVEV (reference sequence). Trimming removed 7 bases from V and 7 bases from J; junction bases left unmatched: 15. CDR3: CASTSHTSGIGGGELFF. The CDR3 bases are TGTGCCAGCACCTCACATACTAGCGGGATTGGGGGCGGGGAGCTGTTTTTT.

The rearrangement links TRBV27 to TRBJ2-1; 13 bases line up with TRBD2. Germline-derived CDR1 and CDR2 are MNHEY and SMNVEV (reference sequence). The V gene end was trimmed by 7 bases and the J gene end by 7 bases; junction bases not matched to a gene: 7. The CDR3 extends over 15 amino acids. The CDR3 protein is CASTKTSGRLNEQFF. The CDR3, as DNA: TGTGCCAGCACGAAGACTAGCGGGAGGCTAAATGAGCAGTTCTTC.

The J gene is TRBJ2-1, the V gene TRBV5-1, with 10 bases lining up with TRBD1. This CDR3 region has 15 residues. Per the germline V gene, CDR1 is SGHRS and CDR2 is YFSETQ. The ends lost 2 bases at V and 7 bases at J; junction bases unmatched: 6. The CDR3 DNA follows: TGCGCCAGCAGCTTAGGACAGGGGGGAAGGAATGAGCAGTTCTTC. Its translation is CASSLGQGGRNEQFF.

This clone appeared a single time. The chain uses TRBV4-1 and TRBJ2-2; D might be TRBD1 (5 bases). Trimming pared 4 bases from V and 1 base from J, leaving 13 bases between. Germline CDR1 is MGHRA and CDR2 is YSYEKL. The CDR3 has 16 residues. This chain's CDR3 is CASSLLPDRNTGELFF. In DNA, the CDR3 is TGCGCCAGCAGCCTATTACCCGACAGGAACACCGGGGAGCTGTTTTTT.

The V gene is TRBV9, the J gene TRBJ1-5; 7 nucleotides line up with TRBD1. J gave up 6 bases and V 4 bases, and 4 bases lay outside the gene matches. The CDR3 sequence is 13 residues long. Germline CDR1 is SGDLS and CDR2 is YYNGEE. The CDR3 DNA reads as TGTGCCAGCAGCAGGGGGCTCGGTCAGCCCCAGCATTTT. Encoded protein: CASSRGLGQPQHF.

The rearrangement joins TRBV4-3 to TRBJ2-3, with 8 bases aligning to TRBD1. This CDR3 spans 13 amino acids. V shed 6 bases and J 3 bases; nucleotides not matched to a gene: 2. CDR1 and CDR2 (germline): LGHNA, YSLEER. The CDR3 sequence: CASSGQGTDTQYF. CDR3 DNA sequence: TGCGCCAGCAGTGGACAGGGAACAGATACGCAGTATTTT.